Listed below are T cell receptor beta chains from one sample, sequenced in a study of blood T cell repertoires in COVID-19. Only in-frame clones appear in the TCRdb table, and some are missing; sequencing was by immunoSEQ multiplex PCR. The sample shows 220,000 or so clones, about 85% of them seen only once. The sample was peripheral blood. These TCRs come from a woman aged 50 to 65 with COVID-19, enrolled during active disease. The CDR3 runs from the conserved cysteine through the conserved F or W. A D gene is named only where the DNA matches it firmly. Not all rows give a size; the values are once, few, many and, for expanded clones, a class.

abundance	d_gene	j_gene	v_gene	CDR3nt	CDR3aa
NA	TRBD1	TRBJ2-7	TRBV5-1	TGCGCCAGCAGCTTCAGACAGGGGAACTACGAGCAGTACTTC	CASSFRQGNYEQYF
NA	TRBD1	TRBJ2-1	TRBV14	TGTGCCAGCAGCCCGCCTGAATTCAGGGGGCTCGGTGAGCAGTTCTTC	CASSPPEFRGLGEQFF
NA	NA	TRBJ1-5	TRBV6-5	TGTGCCAGCACCTACGGGGCGGGGCGGCCCCAGCATTTT	CASTYGAGRPQHF
NA	NA	TRBJ2-5	TRBV11-2	TGTGCCAGCACCTTGCGGACAAGGGCGCAAGAGACCCAGTACTTC	CASTLRTRAQETQYF
NA	TRBD1	TRBJ1-1	TRBV12-3/TRBV12-4	TGTGCCAGCAGCCTAAGACAGGGTACCGAAGCTTTCTTT	CASSLRQGTEAFF
NA	TRBD1	TRBJ2-5	TRBV15	TGTGCCACCAGCAGAGGCGGACAGGGAGAGGAGACCCAGTACTTC	CATSRGGQGEETQYF
NA	NA	TRBJ1-1	TRBV19	TGTGCCAGCTCACATCAGGGACTCAACACTGAAGCTTTCTTT	CASSHQGLNTEAFF
NA	TRBD1	TRBJ2-3	TRBV7-2	TGTGCCAGCAGCTTATGGAGACAGGGTCCAGATACGCAGTATTTT	CASSLWRQGPDTQYF
NA	NA	TRBJ2-5	TRBV5-6	TGTGCCAGCAGCTTGGATGGCAGGGGAGGGGAGACCCAGTACTTC	CASSLDGRGGETQYF
NA	TRBD2	TRBJ2-3	TRBV4-1	TGCGCCAGCAGCCCCCGGTGGACTAGCGGGGAGGAGGCGTATTTT	CASSPRWTSGEEAYF
NA	TRBD1	TRBJ1-1	TRBV19	TGTGCCAGTAATCTGAGACAGGGTGCTGAAGCTTTCTTT	CASNLRQGAEAFF
NA	NA	TRBJ2-2	TRBV5-4	TGTGCCAGCAGCTCAAACACCGGGGAGCTGTTTTTT	CASSSNTGELFF
NA	NA	TRBJ1-4	TRBV14	TGTGCCAGCAGCGCATTCCAGGGTGGCGAAAAACTGTTTTTT	CASSAFQGGEKLFF
NA	NA	TRBJ1-4	TRBV5-6	TGTGCCAGCAGCTTACGGCAGGTTAATGAAAAACTGTTTTTT	CASSLRQVNEKLFF
NA	TRBD1	TRBJ1-6	TRBV27	TGTGCCAGCAGTTCCGACAGGGGGAGTTATTCACCCCTCCACTTT	CASSSDRGSYSPLHF
NA	NA	TRBJ1-4	TRBV10-3	TGTGCCATCAGGGAGACAGTTCTGAATGAAAAACTGTTTTTT	CAIRETVLNEKLFF
few	TRBD1	TRBJ1-2	TRBV19	TGTGCCAGTAGTAGCGGGACAGGGCTCGGCTATGGCTACACCTTC	CASSSGTGLGYGYTF
NA	NA	TRBJ1-5	TRBV7-8	TGTGCCAGCAGCTTAGGAGGGTACGATCAGCCCCAGCATTTT	CASSLGGYDQPQHF
NA	TRBD1	TRBJ1-5	TRBV27	TGTGCCAGCAGTTTAAGCAAGGAGGGACAGGGAGTCCCCCTGGGGAATCAGCCCCAGCATTTT	CASSLSKEGQGVPLGNQPQHF
NA	TRBD2	TRBJ2-5	TRBV7-2	TGTGCCAGCACCCGTCGCCTAGCGGGGCAAGAGACCCAGTACTTC	CASTRRLAGQETQYF
NA	TRBD1	TRBJ1-2	TRBV3-1/TRBV3-2	TGTGCCAGCAACCCGGCGGGACAGGGTTTCTATGGCTACACCTTC	CASNPAGQGFYGYTF
NA	NA	TRBJ1-1	TRBV5-4	TGTGCCAGCAGCTTGGGGGGACTGCGTAGAACTGAAGCTTTCTTT	CASSLGGLRRTEAFF
NA	TRBD1	TRBJ1-5	TRBV28	TGTGCCAGCAGCAGGGACAGGGGCAATCAGCCCCAGCATTTT	CASSRDRGNQPQHF
NA	NA	TRBJ1-4	TRBV5-6	TGTGCCAGCAGCTTCAGCAGGTCAAATGAAAAACTGTTTTTT	CASSFSRSNEKLFF
NA	NA	TRBJ2-7	TRBV28	TGTGCCAGCAGTTTGTTCAGTTACGAGCAGTACTTC	CASSLFSYEQYF
NA	NA	TRBJ2-1	TRBV18	TGTGCCAGCTCACCACAGGAGTTATACAATGAGCAGTTCTTC	CASSPQELYNEQFF